Presented here are 28 T cell receptor beta chains from one specimen sequenced in a study of cytomegalovirus exposure and HLA in healthy donors. The PCR used 60 Vbeta and 13 Jbeta primers. Repertoires were generated with immunoSEQ multiplex PCR, while TCRdb's copy carries only in-frame clones and drops some. This repertoire comprises 60,000 to 80,000 clones; its ten largest clones make up about 4.9%. Sequencing was done on a sample of PBMCs. The receptors derive from a man aged 40-50 years in good health and CMV-seronegative.

The chain joins TRBV2 to TRBJ1-6; no reliable D call. The CDR3 totals 15 residues. CDR1 is SNHLY and CDR2 is FYNNEI in the germline V gene. The V and J ends lost 8 bases and 7 bases respectively, with 18 bases between them. CDR3 amino acids: CASVREVAQNSPLHF. CDR3 nucleotide sequence: TGTGCCAGCGTACGTGAGGTCGCGCAAAATTCACCCCTCCACTTT.

This rearrangement joins TRBV4-3 to TRBJ2-3; D may be TRBD1 (5 bases). Germline V gene data show CDR1 as LGHNA and CDR2 as YSLEER. This CDR3 contains 15 residues. V was cut by 0 bases and J by 4 bases, with 11 bases left in between. The DNA for the CDR3 is TGCGCCAGCAGCCAAGAGGGGCGCGTAGCAGATACGCAGTATTTT. As protein: CASSQEGRVADTQYF.

The genes are TRBV30 and TRBJ1-2; D might be TRBD1 (5 bases). The CDR3 sequence is 14 residues long. Germline-derived CDR1 and CDR2 are GTSNPN and SVGIG (reference sequence). Trimming stripped 4 bases from V and 2 bases from J, with 14 bases between. CDR3 nucleotides: TGTGCCTGGACCCAGGCAGGGCAAAACTATGGCTACACCTTC. Protein product: CAWTQAGQNYGYTF. The full variable domain, completed using reference TRBV30 and TRBJ1-2, is SQTIHQWPATLVQPVGSPLSLECTVEGTSNPNLYWYRQAAGRGLQLLFYSVGIGQISSEVPQNLSASRPQDRQFILSSKKLLLSDSGFYLCAWTQAGQNYGYTFGSGTRLTVV.

The CDR3 spells CASSSGITVDTIYF. For the CDR3, the DNA is TGTGCCAGTAGCAGCGGGATCACGGTCGACACCATATATTTT. This rearrangement joins TRBV19 to TRBJ1-3; D unclear. The CDR3 is made up of 14 amino acids. From germline, CDR1 is LNHDA and CDR2 SQIVND (reference sequence). The V end was cut by 6 bases, the J end by 8 bases, with 17 bases between. Looking up the rest from reference TRBV19 and TRBJ1-3 gives the full variable domain: DGGITQSPKYLFRKEGQNVTLSCEQNLNHDAMYWYRQDPGQGLRLIYYSQIVNDFQKGDIAEGYSVSREKKESFPLTVTSAQKNPTAFYLCASSSGITVDTIYFGEGSWLTVV.

The genes are TRBV21-1 and TRBJ2-7; the DNA was not used to check the table's D call, TRBD1. TRBV21-1 is labeled a pseudogene. The CDR3 is made up of 16 amino acids. CDR3 coding DNA: TGTGCCAGCAGCAAAGTTGGTGGGACAGGTCCCTACGAGCAGTACTTC. Translated, it gives CASSKVGGTGPYEQYF.

The CDR3 loop reads CASSTYPEREGNEQYF. The DNA of the CDR3 is TGTGCCAGTAGTACCTATCCGGAGCGGGAGGGAAACGAGCAGTACTTC. This sequence joins TRBV19 and TRBJ2-7; the match to TRBD2 covers 10 bases. After removal of 4 bases from V and 5 bases from J, the junction contained 11 bases not matched to a gene. The germline V gene has CDR1 LNHDA and CDR2 SQIVND (reference sequence). The CDR3 runs to 16 residues.

The J gene is TRBJ1-1, the V gene TRBV2; D is perhaps TRBD1 (5 bases). Trimming removed 6 bases from V and 1 base from J, with 9 bases in between. Germline loops: CDR1 SNHLY, CDR2 FYNNEI. The CDR3 loop spans 13 amino acids. The DNA for the CDR3 is TGTGCCAGCAGCCTCGACAGGAACACTGAAGCTTTCTTT. Translated: CASSLDRNTEAFF.

The V call is TRBV28, the J call TRBJ2-1; TRBD2 matches 7 bases. With 5 bases clipped from V and 8 bases from J, the junction kept 12 bases outside the gene matches. Germline V gene lookup returns CDR1 MDHEN and CDR2 SYDVKM. This CDR3 contains 15 residues. CDR3: CASSRDYNLWYEQFF. The DNA for the CDR3 is TGTGCCAGCAGTCGGGACTATAACCTATGGTATGAGCAGTTCTTC. Combining the CDR3 with reference TRBV28 and TRBJ2-1 gives the whole variable domain DVKVTQSSRYLVKRTGEKVFLECVQDMDHENMFWYRQDPGLGLRLIYFSYDVKMKEKGDIPEGYSVSREKKERFSLILESASTNQTSMYLCASSRDYNLWYEQFFGPGTRLTVL.

The chain carries TRBV10-3 and TRBJ2-5; D is perhaps TRBD2 (6 bases). The V gene's germline CDR1 is ENHRY and CDR2 SYGVKD. The CDR3 runs 15 residues. V lost 6 bases and J lost 4, with 18 bases in between. The CDR3 DNA follows: TGTGCCATCAGCCTAGGGACTGCGGTGGGAGAGACCCAGTACTTC. Protein sequence: CAISLGTAVGETQYF.

CDR3 residues: CASNNRMSSYEQYF. CDR3 in DNA: TGTGCCAGCAACAACAGGATGAGCTCCTACGAGCAGTACTTC. The chain joins TRBV7-8 to TRBJ2-7, with D perhaps TRBD1 (5 bases). The CDR3 consists of 14 residues. Germline lookup yields CDR1 SGHVS and CDR2 FQNEAQ. V lost 7 bases and J lost 0, with 13 bases in between.

The chain joins TRBV5-1 to TRBJ2-5; 8 positions match TRBD2. The J call is uncertain, as TRBJ2-7 better fits the DNA end. The germline CDR1 and CDR2 sequences are SGHRS and YFSETQ. The CDR3 has 14 residues. The CDR3 DNA sequence: TGCGCCAGCAGCCTCGGGGGGGGCTCCTACGAGCAGTACTTC. This translates into CASSLGGGSYEQYF.

This chain joins TRBV4-1 and TRBJ2-2, with 9 bases fitting TRBD2. V gave up 2 bases and J gave up 4 bases; unmatched junction bases: 8. The germline CDR1 and CDR2 sequences are MGHRA and YSYEKL. CDR3 size: 17 residues. The CDR3 nucleotides read TGCGCCAGCAGCCAATTTGCAGCGGGGGGCTCCACCGGGGAGCTGTTTTTT. As protein: CASSQFAAGGSTGELFF.

The chain has TRBV15 and TRBJ2-7; D gene ambiguous. The length of the CDR3 is 13 residues. Trimming removed 2 bases at V and 6 bases at J, with 11 bases between. CDR1 and CDR2 from the germline V gene are LNHNV and YYDKDF (reference sequence). The CDR3 coding sequence is TGTGCCACCAGCAGATCGCGGCTTGTCGAGCAGTACTTC. This encodes CATSRSRLVEQYF.

The chain has TRBV18 and TRBJ2-5, with TRBD2 matching 7 bases. With the DNA end fitting TRBJ2-7 better, the J assignment may be wrong. The CDR3 length is 15 residues. Germline V gene sequence: CDR1 KGHSH, CDR2 LQKENI. The CDR3 loop reads CASSPGVGGPYEQYF. CDR3 DNA: TGTGCCAGCTCACCAGGCGTGGGAGGGCCCTACGAGCAGTACTTC.

The chain carries TRBV7-8 and TRBJ1-2; D may be TRBD1 (6 bases). This CDR3 has 14 residues. V gave up 1 base and J gave up 10 bases, with 16 bases separating them. Germline V lookup: CDR1 SGHVS, CDR2 FQNEAQ. The CDR3 is CASSLVQGLSVYTF. CDR3 in DNA: TGTGCCAGCAGCTTAGTACAGGGATTGTCGGTCTACACCTTC. Full variable domain (missing parts from reference TRBV7-8 and TRBJ1-2): GAGVSQSPRYKVAKRGQDVALRCDPISGHVSLFWYQQALGQGPEFLTYFQNEAQLDKSGLPSDRFFAERPEGSVSTLKIQRTQQEDSAVYLCASSLVQGLSVYTFGSGTRLTVV.

J is TRBJ2-3 and V is TRBV28, with TRBD2 matching over 10 bases. The J segment lost 4 bases and the V segment lost 2 bases, leaving 3 bases of the junction unmatched. The CDR3 runs 15 residues. Germline assignment: CDR1 MDHEN and CDR2 SYDVKM. The CDR3: CASSLTSGTSDTQYF. CDR3 bases: TGTGCCAGCAGTTTAACTAGCGGGACTTCAGATACGCAGTATTTT.

This sequence joins TRBV5-1 and TRBJ2-7; a weak D match, TRBD2 (6 bases). The CDR3 covers 15 residues. Germline V lookup: CDR1 SGHRS, CDR2 YFSETQ. Deletions cut 1 base from V and 6 bases from J, with 17 bases between. The chain's CDR3 is CASSLFLTGDGEQYF. In nucleotides, the CDR3 is TGCGCCAGCAGCTTGTTCCTCACGGGGGACGGCGAGCAGTACTTC.

The rearrangement links TRBV4-1 to TRBJ2-3; TRBD2 is a possible D gene (6 bases). Germline CDR1 and CDR2: MGHRA and YSYEKL. CDR3 length: 15 amino acids. V was shortened by 0 bases and J by 7 bases, with 14 bases between the two germline ends. DNA for the CDR3: TGCGCCAGCAGCCAAGATAATAGCGGATATAATACGCAGTATTTT. This translates into CASSQDNSGYNTQYF.

This CDR3 is CASSLASGGNYEQYF. The DNA for the CDR3 is TGTGCCAGCAGCTTAGCCAGCGGGGGGAATTACGAGCAGTACTTC. The gene calls are TRBV7-2 and TRBJ2-7; 9 positions agree with TRBD2. The CDR3 runs to 15 residues. Per germline, CDR1 SGHTA and CDR2 FQGNSA. Unmatched junction bases numbered 4, after V lost 0 bases and J lost 4 bases.

The chain couples TRBV6-5 to TRBJ2-5, with D maybe TRBD2 (6 bases). CDR1 and CDR2 from the germline V gene are MNHEY and SVGAGI. The V gene lost 9 bases and the J gene lost 4 bases, with 18 bases spanning the gap. The CDR3 loop spans 14 amino acids. The CDR3 loop is CASFDLAARETQYF. The CDR3 DNA reads TGTGCCAGTTTCGACTTAGCGGCGCGAGAGACCCAGTACTTC.

This chain connects TRBV6-5 to TRBJ2-3; TRBD2 aligns across 8 bases. V was pared by 6 bases and J by 10 bases, with 15 bases of the junction left unmatched. Germline V gene lookup returns CDR1 MNHEY and CDR2 SVGAGI. The CDR3 runs 15 residues. CDR3 DNA: TGTGCCAGCAGAGAGGGGTTTAGCGGGGACGTACCGCAGTATTTT. It translates to CASREGFSGDVPQYF.

The J gene is TRBJ2-7, the V gene TRBV7-2; the match to TRBD2 covers 9 bases. This CDR3 contains 14 residues. The trim removed 1 base at V and 3 bases at J, leaving 1 base unmatched. The germline V gene has CDR1 SGHTA and CDR2 FQGNSA. The CDR3 is CASSLVAGDYEQYF. Written as DNA, the CDR3 is TGTGCCAGCAGCTTAGTAGCGGGAGACTACGAGCAGTACTTC.

This CDR3 is CASSVWVSGVETQYF. The CDR3 DNA reads as TGTGCCAGCAGCGTCTGGGTGTCGGGTGTTGAGACGCAGTATTTT. This chain joins TRBV9 and TRBJ2-3; D not certain. Germline values: CDR1 SGDLS, CDR2 YYNGEE. With 2 bases removed from V and 9 bases from J, the gap between germline ends came to 19 bases. The CDR3 contains 15 residues. The complete variable domain, with remaining parts taken from reference TRBV9 and TRBJ2-3, reads DSGVTQTPKHLITATGQRVTLRCSPRSGDLSVYWYQQSLDQGLQFLIQYYNGEERAKGNILERFSAQQFPDLHSELNLSSLELGDSALYFCASSVWVSGVETQYFGPGTRLTVL.

The V call is TRBV5-6, the J call TRBJ1-6; D is uncertain. Germline-derived CDR1 and CDR2 are SGHDT and YYEEEE. The CDR3 is made up of 15 amino acids. Trimming cost V 4 bases and J 10 bases, with 18 bases left between them. The CDR3 DNA sequence: TGTGCCAGCAGCCCGAGCGGGATTAACCCCTCACCCCTCCACTTT. Amino acid sequence: CASSPSGINPSPLHF.

The genes are TRBV5-1 and TRBJ2-7, with D hard to call. The V end lost 5 bases, the J end lost 7 bases, and 16 bases lay between the germline ends. The CDR3 is 13 amino acids. Per the germline V gene, CDR1 is SGHRS and CDR2 is YFSETQ. The CDR3 coding sequence is TGCGCCAGCAGGTTTGGAGACGGTTTGGAGCAGTACTTC. As protein: CASRFGDGLEQYF.

This chain connects TRBV15 to TRBJ1-1; D unresolved. This CDR3 spans 14 amino acids. Germline values: CDR1 LNHNV, CDR2 YYDKDF (reference sequence). The V gene lost 1 base and the J gene lost 1 base, with 7 bases spanning the gap. CDR3: CATSRGLTNTEAFF. CDR3 coding DNA: TGTGCCACCAGCAGAGGACTGACGAACACTGAAGCTTTCTTT.

The chain uses TRBV6-1 and TRBJ1-1; tentative D call: TRBD1 (5 bases). V lost 3 bases and J lost 0, with 11 bases in between. The CDR3 spans 15 residues. Germline V gives CDR1 MNHNS, CDR2 SASEGT. The CDR3 DNA follows: TGTGCCAGCAGTGAGCCGGGACTCATGAACACTGAAGCTTTCTTT. Translated, it gives CASSEPGLMNTEAFF.

CDR3 protein: CASSHRTSGRSYEQYF. CDR3 bases: TGTGCCAGCAGCCATCGGACTAGCGGGAGGTCCTACGAGCAGTACTTC. This chain uses TRBV14 with TRBJ2-7; 14 nucleotides match TRBD2. This CDR3 has 16 amino acids. Unmatched junction bases numbered 2, after V lost 3 bases and J lost 1 base. Germline CDR1 SGHDN, CDR2 FVKESK.